This entry lists 5 T cell receptor beta chains sequenced from one sample in a study of T cells expressing NK-cell markers. Each CDR3 protein gets one entry in TCRdb, which reprocessed the 5' RACE reads and gives no DNA. This table lists more than 250,000 distinct CDR3 sequences. Sequenced material: blood T cells: a sorted CD56 or NKG2C T cell subset, CD4+ or CD8+ T cells, or bulk PBMC T cells (not recorded which). The source of these receptors is a man aged 18 to 30 in good health.

This chain uses TRBV12-3 or TRBV12-4 with TRBJ2-7; lacking DNA, the TRBD2 call made by TCRdb goes unchecked. The CDR3 consists of 14 residues. The CDR3 loop is CASSRASGSYEQYF.

The chain couples TRBV20-1 to TRBJ2-5; the TRBD1 assignment by TCRdb is unverifiable without DNA. The germline V gene has CDR1 DFQATT and CDR2 SNEGSKA (reference sequence). CDR3 length: 17 residues. The CDR3 sequence: CSAPVGAGGAGLETQYF.

This chain uses TRBV20-1 with TRBJ2-3; TCRdb returns TRBD2, unconfirmable since there is no DNA. This CDR3 comprises 14 residues. CDR1 is DFQATT and CDR2 is SNEGSKA in the germline V gene (reference sequence). CDR3: CSARKREFTDTQYF.

The rearrangement links TRBV4-2 to TRBJ2-7. CDR1 LGHNA and CDR2 YNFKEQ come from the germline V gene. The CDR3 runs to 15 residues. This CDR3 reads CASSQDREEAYEQYF.

The gene calls are TRBV12-3 or TRBV12-4 and TRBJ1-5; absent DNA, TCRdb's TRBD1 call cannot be checked. The CDR3 is 15 amino acids. CDR3 loop: CASSFRGTGNQPQHF.